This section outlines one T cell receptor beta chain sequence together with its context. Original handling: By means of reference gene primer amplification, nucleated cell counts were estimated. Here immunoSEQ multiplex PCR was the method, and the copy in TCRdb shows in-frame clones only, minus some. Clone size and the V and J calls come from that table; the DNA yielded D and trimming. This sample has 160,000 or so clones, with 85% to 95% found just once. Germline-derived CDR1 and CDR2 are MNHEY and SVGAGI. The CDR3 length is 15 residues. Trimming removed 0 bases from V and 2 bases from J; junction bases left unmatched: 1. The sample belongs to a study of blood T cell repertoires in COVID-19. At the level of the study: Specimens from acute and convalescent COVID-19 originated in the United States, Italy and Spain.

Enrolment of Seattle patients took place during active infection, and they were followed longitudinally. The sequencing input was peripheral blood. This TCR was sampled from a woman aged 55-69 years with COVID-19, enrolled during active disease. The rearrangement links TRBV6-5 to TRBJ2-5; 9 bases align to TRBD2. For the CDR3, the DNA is TGTGCCAGCAGTTACTCAACTAGCGGGCAAGAGACCCAGTACTTC. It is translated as CASSYSTSGQETQYF.